A selection of T cell receptor beta chains follows, all from one sample in a study of CD8+ T cells in alopecia areata. The data were produced by immunoSEQ multiplex PCR, yet TCRdb's version contains in-frame clones alone and is incomplete. Of about 190,000 clones in the sample, 60% were seen once. The sequencing here drew on CD4+ T cells sorted from blood, taken at week 4, from a patient treated with tofacitinib. The receptors derive from a human donor with alopecia areata. The CDR3 runs from the conserved cysteine through the conserved F or W. Size values are once, few and many counts, or a class for expanded clones, and some rows have none.

clone_size	v_call	cdr3_length	j_call	cdr3_aa
-	TRBV7-2	13	TRBJ2-1	CASSLDRGDEQFF
-	TRBV29-1	13	TRBJ1-5	CSVVTGQKGPQHF
few	TRBV30	13	TRBJ2-2	CAWNLQGSGELFF
-	TRBV15	18	TRBJ2-5	CATSRDSPSGRAGETQYF
-	TRBV28	13	TRBJ1-1	CASSLIKETEAFF
-	TRBV15	13	TRBJ2-1	CATSRDPGLEQFF
-	TRBV30	15	TRBJ2-7	CAWSHIGQGPDEQYF
-	TRBV5-1	14	TRBJ2-3	CASSSQSITDTQYF
-	TRBV4-1	16	TRBJ2-2	CASSQPRDPNTGELFF
-	TRBV15	15	TRBJ2-1	CATSRHGTADNEQFF